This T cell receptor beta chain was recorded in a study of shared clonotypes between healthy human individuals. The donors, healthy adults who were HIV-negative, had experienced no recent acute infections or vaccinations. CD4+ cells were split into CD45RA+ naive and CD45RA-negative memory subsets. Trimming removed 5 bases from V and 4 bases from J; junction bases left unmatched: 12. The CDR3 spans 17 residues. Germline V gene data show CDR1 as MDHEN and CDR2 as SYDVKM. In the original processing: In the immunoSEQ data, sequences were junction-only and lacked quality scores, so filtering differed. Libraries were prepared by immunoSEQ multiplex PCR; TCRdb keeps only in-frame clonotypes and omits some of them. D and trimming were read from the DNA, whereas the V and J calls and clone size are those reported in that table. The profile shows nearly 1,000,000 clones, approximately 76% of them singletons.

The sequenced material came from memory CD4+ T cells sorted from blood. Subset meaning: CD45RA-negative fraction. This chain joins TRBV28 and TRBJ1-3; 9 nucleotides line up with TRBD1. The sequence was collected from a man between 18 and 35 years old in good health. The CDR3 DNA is TGTGCCAGCAGTGGTCCCGGGACAGGGTTCGGCGGAAACACCATATATTTT. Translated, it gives CASSGPGTGFGGNTIYF.